A selection of T cell receptor beta chains follows, all from one sample in a study of shared clonotypes between healthy human individuals. The data were produced by immunoSEQ multiplex PCR, yet TCRdb's version contains in-frame clones alone and is incomplete. This sample has about 770,000 clones, with over 55% found just once. Sample: memory CD4+ T cells sorted from blood. The receptors were gathered from a woman in her twenties or thirties in good health. The CDR3 runs from the conserved cysteine through the conserved F or W. Each record gives: J gene, D gene, V gene, clone size, CDR3 DNA, CDR3 protein. A D gene is named only where the DNA matches it firmly. A clone size is listed for some rows: how often the clone was seen (once, few, many), or a class if it is expanded.

>TRBJ1-1|.|TRBV27|.
TGTGCCAGCAGTTTATTTCTTCCGGTCACCATCCCTGAAGCTTTCTTT
CASSLFLPVTIPEAFF
>TRBJ1-3|.|TRBV6-6|.
TGTGCCAGCAGAGAAGACCCCTCTGGAAACACCATATATTTT
CASREDPSGNTIYF
>TRBJ2-5|TRBD1|TRBV7-6|.
TGTGCCAGCAGCTTACTGGACAGGGATAGAAAGACCCAGTACTTC
CASSLLDRDRKTQYF
>TRBJ2-5|TRBD1|TRBV19|.
TGTGCCAGTAGTATTGGACAGGGGGTTAGGGAGACCCAGTACTTC
CASSIGQGVRETQYF
>TRBJ1-1|.|TRBV7-2|.
TGTGCCAGCAGCTTAACTGTGAACACTGAAGCTTTCTTT
CASSLTVNTEAFF
>TRBJ2-5|.|TRBV7-7|few
TGTGCCAGCAGCTTAGACAGGGAAGAGACCCAGTACTTC
CASSLDREETQYF
>TRBJ2-2|TRBD1|TRBV29-1|.
TGCAGCGTTCAGAAGACAGGGTTCACCGGGGAGCTGTTTTTT
CSVQKTGFTGELFF
>TRBJ1-2|.|TRBV30|once
TGTGCCTGGAGCGTGGGAAGGTATGGCTACACCTTC
CAWSVGRYGYTF
>TRBJ2-3|.|TRBV28|.
TGTGCCAGCAGTTCGTCCGGGACACTAGGCACAGATACGCAGTATTTT
CASSSSGTLGTDTQYF
>TRBJ2-1|TRBD2|TRBV4-2|.
TGTGCCAGCAGCCAAGTTACTAGCGCACGCAGCTCCTACAATGAGCAGTTCTTC
CASSQVTSARSSYNEQFF
>TRBJ2-4|.|TRBV30|.
TGTGCCTGGGGGGAAAACATTCAGTACTTC
CAWGENIQYF
>TRBJ2-4|.|TRBV2|many
TGTGCCAGCAGGGCCATAGTAGCCAAAAACATTCAGTACTTC
CASRAIVAKNIQYF
>TRBJ2-3|.|TRBV7-6|.
TGTGCCAGCAGCCCACAGCAGGCGGGATCTTCCGATACGCAGTATTTT
CASSPQQAGSSDTQYF
>TRBJ2-7|.|TRBV7-2|few
TGTGCCAGCAGCCTCATTCAGACAGGAGGATCCTACGAGCAGTACTTC
CASSLIQTGGSYEQYF
>TRBJ2-7|.|TRBV11-2|.
TGTGCCAGCAGCCCGGGACTGCGCTACCACGAGCAGTACTTC
CASSPGLRYHEQYF
>TRBJ1-2|TRBD1|TRBV7-9|once
TGTGCCAGCAGCCTCGGGACAGCGAAGAACTATGGCTACACCTTC
CASSLGTAKNYGYTF
>TRBJ1-2|.|TRBV6-5|many
TGTGCCAGCAGCTGGGACGACTATGGCTACACCTTC
CASSWDDYGYTF
>TRBJ2-3|.|TRBV10-2|.
TGCGCCAGCAGTGTGACAGATACGCAGTATTTT
CASSVTDTQYF
>TRBJ2-3|.|TRBV4-1|.
TGCGCCAGCACCTGGACAGTTTACACAGATACGCAGTATTTT
CASTWTVYTDTQYF
>TRBJ1-1|.|TRBV5-1|.
TGCGCCAGCAGCTTTACCACCGGGGCCCTAAACACTGAAGCTTTCTTT
CASSFTTGALNTEAFF
>TRBJ2-7|.|TRBV6-6|few
TGTGCCAGCAGTTGGGCGGGCGGTGCCTACGAGCAGTACTTC
CASSWAGGAYEQYF
>TRBJ1-5|.|TRBV18|once
TGTGCCAGCTCACCCGAGAACAATCAGCCCCAGCATTTT
CASSPENNQPQHF
>TRBJ2-6|.|TRBV18|few
TGTGCCAGCTCACCAGCGGGTGGAGGGGCCAACGTCCTGACTTTC
CASSPAGGGANVLTF
>TRBJ2-3|.|TRBV11-3|.
TGTGCCAGCAGCTTATCCGGGGCCGCCAGCACAGATACGCAGTATTTT
CASSLSGAASTDTQYF
>TRBJ2-2|.|TRBV6-5|many
TGTGCCAGCAAGGTACGGAGAAACACCGGGGAGCTGTTTTTT
CASKVRRNTGELFF
>TRBJ2-3|.|TRBV28|.
TGTGCCAGCAGTTCCCTAGGGGAGGCGACTTCCTTCACAGATACGCAGTATTTT
CASSSLGEATSFTDTQYF
>TRBJ1-5|.|TRBV27|.
TGTGCCAGCAGTCCGCAAAAGGGAGGTCAGCCCCAGCATTTT
CASSPQKGGQPQHF
>TRBJ1-1|TRBD1|TRBV27|.
TGTGCCAGCAGGACAGGGACCCACACTGAAGCTTTCTTT
CASRTGTHTEAFF
>TRBJ2-6|.|TRBV19|many
TGTGCCAGTAGCACTAACTCTGGGGCCAACGTCCTGACTTTC
CASSTNSGANVLTF
>TRBJ2-7|TRBD2|TRBV11-2|.
TGTGCCAGCAGCGTCTCCCGGACTAGCGTTAACGAGCAGTACTTC
CASSVSRTSVNEQYF
>TRBJ2-5|TRBD2|TRBV5-4|.
TGTGCCAGCAGCTCATGGACTAGTATAGAGACCCAGTACTTC
CASSSWTSIETQYF
>TRBJ2-7|TRBD1|TRBV4-1|.
TGCGCCAGCAGCCAAGGGGACAGGTCGGATTCCTACGAGCAGTACTTC
CASSQGDRSDSYEQYF
>TRBJ2-7|.|TRBV6-1|few
TGTGCCAGCAGTGGACAGGAGCACTACGAGCAGTACTTC
CASSGQEHYEQYF
>TRBJ2-2|TRBD2|TRBV18|many
TGTGCCAGCTCACCTCTAGCGGGAAATCGAGCCGGGGAGCTGTTTTTT
CASSPLAGNRAGELFF
>TRBJ2-3|.|TRBV5-8|.
TGTGCCAGCAGCATAGGGACTTCGACGAGAGGAGATACGCAGTATTTT
CASSIGTSTRGDTQYF
>TRBJ1-1|.|TRBV5-1|few
TGCGCCAGCAGCTTCGGACTGAACACTGAAGCTTTCTTT
CASSFGLNTEAFF
>TRBJ1-5|.|TRBV6-6|few
TGTGCCAGCAGCCACCTTTGGGGAGGGAAACAGCCCCAGCATTTT
CASSHLWGGKQPQHF
>TRBJ2-1|.|TRBV18|.
TGTGCCAGCTCTCCCACCTTAGAGCCTAACAATGAGCAGTTCTTC
CASSPTLEPNNEQFF
>TRBJ2-2|TRBD2|TRBV2|.
TGTGCCAGCAGTGGAAAGACTAGCGGGAGCACCGGGGAGCTGTTTTTT
CASSGKTSGSTGELFF
>TRBJ1-2|.|TRBV28|.
TGTGCCAGCAGCCTACAGGCGGGGAACTATGGCTACACCTTC
CASSLQAGNYGYTF
>TRBJ2-5|.|TRBV2|.
TGTGCCAGCAGTGAAATCTACCAAGAGACCCAGTACTTC
CASSEIYQETQYF
>TRBJ1-4|TRBD1|TRBV14|.
TGTGCCAGCAGCCAAGATCCGACAGGGAGAAGAGAAAAACTGTTTTTT
CASSQDPTGRREKLFF
>TRBJ2-1|.|TRBV5-1|.
TGCGCCAGCAGCAAAACCGGGACGTCGAATGAGCAGTTCTTC
CASSKTGTSNEQFF
>TRBJ2-6|.|TRBV7-9|.
TGTGCCAGCAGTCCAAATGTAAGGCGGGCCAACGTCCTGACTTTC
CASSPNVRRANVLTF
>TRBJ2-7|.|TRBV6-4|few
TGTGCCAGCAGTGACGGATCTGACTACGAGCAGTACTTC
CASSDGSDYEQYF
>TRBJ2-5|.|TRBV6-4|.
TGTGCCAGCAGTGATTTCGAGTACCCCGAAGAGACCCAGTACTTC
CASSDFEYPEETQYF
>TRBJ2-1|TRBD2|TRBV18|.
TGTGCCAGCTCACTTAAGCGGGAGTTGGAATACAATGAGCAGTTCTTC
CASSLKRELEYNEQFF
>TRBJ2-7|TRBD2|TRBV15|.
TGTGCCACCAGCAGAGCTGGGACTAGCGGGAGGGACGAGCAGTACTTC
CATSRAGTSGRDEQYF
>TRBJ1-5|TRBD1|TRBV6-6|.
TGTGCCAGCGTGGAGGGGGCAGGCAATCAGCCCCAGCATTTT
CASVEGAGNQPQHF
>TRBJ2-1|TRBD2|TRBV10-3|.
TGTGCCATCAGTGAGGAAGCGGGAGGTCCCAGGGAGCAGTTCTTC
CAISEEAGGPREQFF
>TRBJ1-2|TRBD1|TRBV18|many
TGTGCCAGCTCGCCTCTGACAGGGGATGGCTACACCTTC
CASSPLTGDGYTF
>TRBJ1-1|.|TRBV10-1|many
TGCGCCAGCAGTGATGGGGGGATGTACACTGAAGCTTTCTTT
CASSDGGMYTEAFF
>TRBJ1-4|.|TRBV2|.
TGTGCCAGCATGGAGGGGGTGGGTGAAAAACTGTTTTTT
CASMEGVGEKLFF
>TRBJ1-2|TRBD1|TRBV5-4|few
TGTGCCAGCAGCTTGGATACAGGGGGACGGGGCTACACCTTC
CASSLDTGGRGYTF
>TRBJ1-2|TRBD1|TRBV19|.
TGTGCCAGTAGTATTTTACAGGGGATCGGAGGCTACACCTTC
CASSILQGIGGYTF